Following are 6 T cell receptor beta chains from one sample sequenced in a study of tumor and adjacent non-tumor tissue in lung cancer. This sample's RNA came from whole unsorted tissue. The library came from three nested PCR rounds adapted from ARM-PCR protocols. TCRdb recomputed calls from the multiplex PCR reads with MiXCR, one row per CDR3 protein. Found here are about 75,000 distinct CDR3 sequences, more than 60% of them singletons; the top ten hold about 12%. What was sequenced was lung tumor tissue. The origin of the receptors is a woman in her forties or fifties with non-small cell lung cancer.

This sequence joins TRBV5-1 and TRBJ1-1, with 12 bases fitting TRBD1. Trimming at V came to 4 bases and at J to 5 bases, leaving 6 bases not matched to a gene. The germline CDR1 and CDR2 sequences are SGHRS and YFSETQ. There are 15 residues in the CDR3. CDR3 sequence: CASSLGQGAGTEAFF. The CDR3 bases are TGCGCCAGCAGCCTGGGACAGGGGGCAGGAACTGAAGCTTTCTTT. The entire variable domain, with the rest obtained from reference TRBV5-1 and TRBJ1-1, is as follows: KAGVTQTPRYLIKTRGQQVTLSCSPISGHRSVSWYQQTPGQGLQFLFEYFSETQRNKGNFPGRFSGRQFSNSRSEMNVSTLELGDSALYLCASSLGQGAGTEAFFGQGTRLTVV.

CDR3 in amino acids: CANRERVSREDQPQHF. CDR3 DNA: TGTGCCAACAGAGAAAGGGTCTCCAGGGAGGACCAGCCCCAGCATTTT. J is TRBJ1-5 and V is TRBV6-1; D is perhaps TRBD1 (5 bases). The germline CDR1 and CDR2 sequences are MNHNS and SASEGT. V was cut by 10 bases and J by 7 bases, with 26 bases left in between. The CDR3 is 16 amino acids.

This clonotype was recorded once. A much larger clonotype is one base distant, so this may be a read error. The chain uses TRBV28 and TRBJ1-5, with 7 bases fitting TRBD2. With the DNA end fitting TRBJ2-3 better, the J assignment may be wrong. CDR1 and CDR2 from the germline V gene are MDHEN and SYDVKM. This CDR3 spans 15 amino acids. The CDR3 DNA is TGTGCCAGCACCAAAGGGGACTATAGCAATCAGCCCCAGTATTTT. Translated, it gives CASTKGDYSNQPQYF.

Turning to this clonotype: Compared with germline, one end of the junction differs, possibly owing to a read error. The chain uses TRBV12-3 or TRBV12-4 and TRBJ2-3; D remains unclear. CDR3 size: 16 residues. For the CDR3, the DNA is TGTGTCAGCAGTCTATGGATAGGCTCTAGCACAGATACGCAGTATTTT. Protein product: CVSSLWIGSSTDTQYF.

This clonotype was counted between two and nine times. Relative to the germline gene, one junction end is altered; a read error may explain this. The chain joins TRBV5-1 to TRBJ1-6, with D unresolved. This CDR3 is 16 amino acids long. Germline V lookup: CDR1 SGHRS, CDR2 YFSETQ. The CDR3 region has the DNA TGCGTCAGCAGCTTGGACGGTTCTACAGATAATTCACCCCTCCACTTT. This gives the protein CVSSLDGSTDNSPLHF. Full variable domain (missing parts from reference TRBV5-1 and TRBJ1-6): KAGVTQTPRYLIKTRGQQVTLSCSPISGHRSVSWYQQTPGQGLQFLFEYFSETQRNKGNFPGRFSGRQFSNSRSEMNVSTLELGDSALYLCVSSLDGSTDNSPLHFGNGTRLTVT.

The chain links TRBV6-5 to TRBJ1-5; 7 positions agree with TRBD1. The CDR3 loop spans 15 amino acids. V lost 0 bases, J lost 5 bases, and 4 bases stayed unmatched. The germline V gene has CDR1 MNHEY and CDR2 SVGAGI. The CDR3 loop reads CASSYSAGTDQPQHF. CDR3 nucleotide sequence: TGTGCCAGCAGTTACTCCGCAGGGACAGATCAGCCCCAGCATTTT.